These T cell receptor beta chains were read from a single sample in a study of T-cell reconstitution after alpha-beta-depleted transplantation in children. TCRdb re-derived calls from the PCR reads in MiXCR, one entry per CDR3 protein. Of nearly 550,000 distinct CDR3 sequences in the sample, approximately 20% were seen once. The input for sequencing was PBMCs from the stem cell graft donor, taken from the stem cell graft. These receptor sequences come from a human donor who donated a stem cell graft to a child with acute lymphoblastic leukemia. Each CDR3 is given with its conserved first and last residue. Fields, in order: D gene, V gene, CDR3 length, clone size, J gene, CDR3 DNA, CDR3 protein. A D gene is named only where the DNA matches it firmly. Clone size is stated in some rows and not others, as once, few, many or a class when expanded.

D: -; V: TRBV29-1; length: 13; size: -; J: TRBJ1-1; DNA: TGCAGCGTTGCTAGGGAGGTAGACACTGAAGCTTTCTTT; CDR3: CSVAREVDTEAFF
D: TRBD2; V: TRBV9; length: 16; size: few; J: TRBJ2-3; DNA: TGTGCCAGCAGCGTGGAACTAGCGGGGGACACAGATACGCAGTATTTT; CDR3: CASSVELAGDTDTQYF
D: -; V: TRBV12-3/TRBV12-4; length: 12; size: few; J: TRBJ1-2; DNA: TGTGCCAGCAGCGAAGCCGGGCTTGGCTACACCTTC; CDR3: CASSEAGLGYTF
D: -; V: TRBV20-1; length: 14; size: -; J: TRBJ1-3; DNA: TGCAGTGCTAGAGATCCGGGGGCCGGAAACACCATATATTTT; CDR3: CSARDPGAGNTIYF
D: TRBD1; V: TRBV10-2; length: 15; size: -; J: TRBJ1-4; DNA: TGCGCCAGCAGGAGGGACAGGGCGAAGAAAGAAAAACTGTTTTTT; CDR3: CASRRDRAKKEKLFF
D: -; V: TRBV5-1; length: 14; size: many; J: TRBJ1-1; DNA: TGTGCCAGCAGTTTGGGCAGGACGAACACTGAAGCTTTCTTT; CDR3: CASSLGRTNTEAFF
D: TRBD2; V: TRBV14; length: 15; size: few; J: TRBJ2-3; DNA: TGTGCCAGCAGCCAAAAGCGGGAGAGAGGAGATACGCAGTATTTT; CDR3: CASSQKRERGDTQYF
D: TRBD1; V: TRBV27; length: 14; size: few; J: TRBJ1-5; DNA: TGTGCCAGCAGTTTCTCAGGGGGCGCCCAGCCCCAGCATTTT; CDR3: CASSFSGGAQPQHF
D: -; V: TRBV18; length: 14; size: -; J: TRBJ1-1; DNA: TGTGCCAGCTCACCACTCCGGGCCGACACTGAAGCTTTCTTT; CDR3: CASSPLRADTEAFF
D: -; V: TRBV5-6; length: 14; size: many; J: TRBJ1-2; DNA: TGTGCCAGCAGCTTGGTGCCAGGGGACTATGGCTACACCTTC; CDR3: CASSLVPGDYGYTF
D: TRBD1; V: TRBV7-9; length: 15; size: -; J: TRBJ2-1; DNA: TGTGCCAGCACCTCCGCAGGGGGCGCCTACAATGAGCAGTTCTTC; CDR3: CASTSAGGAYNEQFF
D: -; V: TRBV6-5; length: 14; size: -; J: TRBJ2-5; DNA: TGTGCCAGCAGTTACTCGAGTAGGGCAGAGACCCAGTACTTC; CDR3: CASSYSSRAETQYF
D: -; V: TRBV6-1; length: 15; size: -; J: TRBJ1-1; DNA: TGTGCCAGCAGTGCAACAAGGGGACCGAACACTGAAGCTTTCTTT; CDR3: CASSATRGPNTEAFF
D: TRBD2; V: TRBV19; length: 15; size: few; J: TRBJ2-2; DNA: TGTGCCAGTAGTATAGTGGCTAGCGGGCTCGGGGAGCTGTTTTTT; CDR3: CASSIVASGLGELFF
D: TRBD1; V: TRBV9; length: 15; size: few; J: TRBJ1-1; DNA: TGTGCCAGCAGCGTAGTTGGACAGGCGAACACTGAAGCTTTCTTT; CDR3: CASSVVGQANTEAFF
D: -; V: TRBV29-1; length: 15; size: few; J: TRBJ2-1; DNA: TGCAGCGTCAGAAGGGACTTCGGGGGATACAATGAGCAGTTCTTC; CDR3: CSVRRDFGGYNEQFF
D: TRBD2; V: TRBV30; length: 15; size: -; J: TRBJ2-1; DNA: TGTGCATGGCGGCTAGCGGGGCCCACCTACAATGAGCAGTTCTTC; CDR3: CAWRLAGPTYNEQFF
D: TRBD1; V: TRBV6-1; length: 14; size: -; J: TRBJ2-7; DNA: TGTGCCAGCAGGAAGACAGGGGTGGGGTACGAGCAGTACTTC; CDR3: CASRKTGVGYEQYF
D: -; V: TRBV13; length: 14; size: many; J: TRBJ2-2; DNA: TGTGCCAGCAGCCAGGACGGACTTACCGGGGAGCTGTTTTTT; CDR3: CASSQDGLTGELFF
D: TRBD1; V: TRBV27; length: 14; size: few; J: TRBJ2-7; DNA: TGTGCCAGCAGTTTATTGGGACAGTCCCACGAGCAGTACTTC; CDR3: CASSLLGQSHEQYF
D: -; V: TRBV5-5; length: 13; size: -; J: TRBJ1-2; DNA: TGTGCCAGCAGCTTGACCCGGGCCTATGAGGACACCTTC; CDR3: CASSLTRAYEDTF
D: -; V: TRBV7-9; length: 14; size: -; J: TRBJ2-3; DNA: TGTGCCAGCAGCTCGGAGCGCCTAACAGATACGCAGTATTTT; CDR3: CASSSERLTDTQYF
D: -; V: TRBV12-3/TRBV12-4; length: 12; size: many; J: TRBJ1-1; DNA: TGTGCCAGCAGTTTCCGGGGCACTGAAGCTTTCTTT; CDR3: CASSFRGTEAFF
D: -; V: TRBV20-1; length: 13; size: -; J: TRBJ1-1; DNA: TGCAGTGCGGAGGGAGAGGATTACACTGAAGCTTTCTTT; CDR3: CSAEGEDYTEAFF
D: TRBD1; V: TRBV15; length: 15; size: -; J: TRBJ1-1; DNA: TGTGCCACCAGCAGAGGTGACAGGGGTAAGACTGAAGCTTTCTTT; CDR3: CATSRGDRGKTEAFF
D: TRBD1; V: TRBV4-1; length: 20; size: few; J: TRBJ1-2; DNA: TGCGCCAGCAGCCAAGGTCTCCGGGACAGGGGTTTAAGTGTCGACTATGGCTACACCTTC; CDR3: CASSQGLRDRGLSVDYGYTF
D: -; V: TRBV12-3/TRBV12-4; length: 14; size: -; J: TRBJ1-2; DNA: TGTGCCAGCAGTTTAGCGGTAGTGGGAAATGGCTACACCTTC; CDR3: CASSLAVVGNGYTF
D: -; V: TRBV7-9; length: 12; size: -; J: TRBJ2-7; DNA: TGTGCCAGCAGCTTGGGGCCTGACGAGCAGTACTTC; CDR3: CASSLGPDEQYF
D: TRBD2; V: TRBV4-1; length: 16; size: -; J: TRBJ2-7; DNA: TGCGCCAGCAGCCAAAGTACCGGGACTAGCGTTTACGAGCAGTACTTC; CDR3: CASSQSTGTSVYEQYF
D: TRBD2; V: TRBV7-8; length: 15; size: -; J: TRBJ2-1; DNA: TGTGCCAGCAGCCCTCTAGCGGGAGTCTACAATGAGCAGTTCTTC; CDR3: CASSPLAGVYNEQFF
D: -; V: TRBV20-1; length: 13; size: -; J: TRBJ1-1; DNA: TGCAGTGCGAGCGCCGGGGGGAACACTGAAGCTTTCTTT; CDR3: CSASAGGNTEAFF
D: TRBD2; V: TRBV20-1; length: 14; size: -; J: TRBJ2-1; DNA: TGCAGTGCCCCGGGACTAGCGGGAGGTGATGAGCAGTTCTTC; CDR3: CSAPGLAGGDEQFF
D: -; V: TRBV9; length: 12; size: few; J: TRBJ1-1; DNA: TGTGCCAGCAGCGTAGTAAACACTGAAGCTTTCTTT; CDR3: CASSVVNTEAFF
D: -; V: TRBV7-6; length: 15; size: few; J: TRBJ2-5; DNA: TGTGCCAGCAGCTTAGTTCCAGCGGTAGGGGAGACCCAGTACTTC; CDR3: CASSLVPAVGETQYF
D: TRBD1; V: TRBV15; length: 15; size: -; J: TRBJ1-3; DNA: TGTGCCACCAGCAGGGGAACACAGGGGGGAAACACCATATATTTT; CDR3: CATSRGTQGGNTIYF